The clone carrying this TCR beta chain appeared a few times. This specimen belongs to a study of blood T cell repertoires in COVID-19. Study information: The United States, Italy and Spain were the sources of the acute and convalescent COVID-19 samples. Sources were T cells, B-cell-depleted T cells, or PBMCs; the material itself was cDNA or gDNA.

Assay: immunoSEQ multiplex PCR; the TCRdb copy retains only in-frame clones and omits some. Here the sample spans around 200,000 clones, roughly 89% being singletons. From germline, CDR1 is KGHDR and CDR2 SFDVKD. The V end lost 5 bases, the J end lost 0 bases, and 10 bases lay between the germline ends. The CDR3 runs 15 residues. Participant-reported clinical history was the basis for cohort assignment. The V and J genes are TRBV24-1 and TRBJ1-5; D might be TRBD1 (6 bases). The sample consisted of PBMCs or T cells enriched from blood (not recorded which). This receptor was taken from a man aged 18 to 30 with acute COVID-19. CDR3 amino acids: CATSGAGDSNQPQHF. CDR3 in DNA: TGTGCCACCAGTGGGGCAGGGGATAGCAATCAGCCCCAGCATTTT.